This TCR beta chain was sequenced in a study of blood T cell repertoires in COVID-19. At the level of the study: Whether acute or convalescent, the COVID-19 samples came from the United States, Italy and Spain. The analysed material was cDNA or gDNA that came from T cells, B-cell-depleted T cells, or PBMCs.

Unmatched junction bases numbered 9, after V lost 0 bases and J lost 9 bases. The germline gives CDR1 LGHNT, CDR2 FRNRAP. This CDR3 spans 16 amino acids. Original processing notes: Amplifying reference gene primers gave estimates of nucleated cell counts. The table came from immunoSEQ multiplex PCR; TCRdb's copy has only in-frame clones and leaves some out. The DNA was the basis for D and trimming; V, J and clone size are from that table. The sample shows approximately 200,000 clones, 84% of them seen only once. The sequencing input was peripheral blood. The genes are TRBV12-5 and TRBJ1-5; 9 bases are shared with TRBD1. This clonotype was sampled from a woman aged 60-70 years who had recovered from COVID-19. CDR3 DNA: TGTGCTAGTGGTTTGGTAACAGGGGGCCTCGTGGGGCCCCAGCATTTT. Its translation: CASGLVTGGLVGPQHF. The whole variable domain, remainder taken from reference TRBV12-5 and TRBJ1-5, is DARVTQTPRHKVTEMGQEVTMRCQPILGHNTVFWYRQTMMQGLELLAYFRNRAPLDDSGMPKDRFSAEMPDATLATLKIQPSEPRDSAVYFCASGLVTGGLVGPQHFGDGTRLSIL.